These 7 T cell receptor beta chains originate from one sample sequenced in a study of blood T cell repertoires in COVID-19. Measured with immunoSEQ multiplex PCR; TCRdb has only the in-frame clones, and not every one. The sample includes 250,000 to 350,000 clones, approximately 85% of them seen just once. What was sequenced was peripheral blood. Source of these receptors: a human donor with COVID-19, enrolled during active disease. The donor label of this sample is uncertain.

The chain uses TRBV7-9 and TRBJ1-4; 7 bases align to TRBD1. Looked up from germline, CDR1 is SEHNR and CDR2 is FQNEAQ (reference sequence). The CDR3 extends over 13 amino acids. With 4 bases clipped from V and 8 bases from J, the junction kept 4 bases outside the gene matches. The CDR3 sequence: CASSSGQSEKLFF. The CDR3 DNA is TGTGCCAGCAGCTCGGGACAGTCGGAAAAACTGTTTTTT.

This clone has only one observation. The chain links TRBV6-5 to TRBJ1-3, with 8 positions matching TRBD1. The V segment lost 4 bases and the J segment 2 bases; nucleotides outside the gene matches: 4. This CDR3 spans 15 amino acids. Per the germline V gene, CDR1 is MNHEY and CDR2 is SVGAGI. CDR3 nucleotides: TGTGCCAGCAGTTCCCAGGGGGCTGCTGGAAACACCATATATTTT. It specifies CASSSQGAAGNTIYF.

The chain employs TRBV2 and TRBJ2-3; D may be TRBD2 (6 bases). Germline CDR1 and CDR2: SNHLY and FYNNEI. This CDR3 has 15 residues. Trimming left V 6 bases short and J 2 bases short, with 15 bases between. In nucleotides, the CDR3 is TGTGCCAGCAGCTTCTTAGCGGAGGACACAGATACGCAGTATTTT. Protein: CASSFLAEDTDTQYF.

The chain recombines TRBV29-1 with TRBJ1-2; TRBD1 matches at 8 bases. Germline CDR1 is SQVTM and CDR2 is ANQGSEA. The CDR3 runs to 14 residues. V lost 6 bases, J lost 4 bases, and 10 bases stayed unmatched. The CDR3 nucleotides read TGCAGCGTCGCGGTGACAGGGGATCTCTATGGCTACACCTTC. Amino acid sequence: CSVAVTGDLYGYTF.

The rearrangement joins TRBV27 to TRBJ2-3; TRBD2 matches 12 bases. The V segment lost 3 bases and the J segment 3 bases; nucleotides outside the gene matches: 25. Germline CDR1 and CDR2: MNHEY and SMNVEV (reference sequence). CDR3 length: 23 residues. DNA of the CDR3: TGTGCCAGCAGTTTCCGGGGATCGGCCATAGAGACTAGCGGGAGCGTGGTTACAGATACGCAGTATTTT. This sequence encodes CASSFRGSAIETSGSVVTDTQYF.

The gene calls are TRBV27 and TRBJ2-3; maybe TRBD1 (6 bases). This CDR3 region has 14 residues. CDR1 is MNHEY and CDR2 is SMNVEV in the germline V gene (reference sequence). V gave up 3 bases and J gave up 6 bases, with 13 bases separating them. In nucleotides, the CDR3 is TGTGCCAGCAGTTTTACCGCAGGGGAGGATACGCAGTATTTT. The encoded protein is CASSFTAGEDTQYF.

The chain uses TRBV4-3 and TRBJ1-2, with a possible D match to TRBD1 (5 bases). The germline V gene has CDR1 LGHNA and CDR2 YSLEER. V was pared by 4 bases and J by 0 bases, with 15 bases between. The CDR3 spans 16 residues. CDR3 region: CASSRGVSRANYGYTF. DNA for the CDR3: TGCGCCAGCAGCCGGGGGGTAAGCAGGGCTAACTATGGCTACACCTTC.